This TCR beta chain was identified during a study of beta chain features in type 1 diabetes. Sorting that relied on CD45RO/CCR7/CD25/CD127/CD95/CD27 yielded CD4+ naive, central memory, regulatory and stem cell-like memory cells. CDR1 is SGHAT, CDR2 FQNNGV, per germline. Trimming shortened V by 5 bases and J by 14 bases, and 22 bases separated the two germline ends. The CDR3 runs 14 residues. Since all of the isolated RNA was reverse transcribed, expressed TCRB transcripts were what got sequenced. Clones were sequenced by immunoSEQ multiplex PCR, and TCRdb holds only the in-frame ones, with some missing. This sample has about 150,000 clones, with about 8.7% found just once.

This chain joins TRBV11-2 and TRBJ2-1, with D possibly called TRBD1 or TRBD2 (5 bases each). The TCR comes from a man aged 18 to 30 in good health. Sequenced: central memory CD4+ T cells from blood. The CDR3 nucleotides are TGTGCCAGCAGCCTAGCCGTCAGGGCCCGGGTTGAGTTCTTC. Translation: CASSLAVRARVEFF.